This T cell receptor beta chain emerged from a study of identical twins. Overall study findings and caveats: Insertions ran lower in abundant cord blood beta clonotypes, though not in memory repertoires.

TCRdb reprocessed the 5' RACE reads with MiXCR, giving one entry per CDR3 protein. The sample has some 570,000 distinct CDR3 sequences; under 25% are singletons. The CDR3 covers 14 residues. Trimming removed 4 bases from V and 0 bases from J; junction bases left unmatched: 3. Germline CDR1 reads SGHRS; CDR2 reads YFSETQ. This clonotype has a handful of counts. Its matching antigen is unknown. The same sample was also used in a study of yellow fever vaccine responses in identical twins.

The TCR was taken from a woman between 18 and 29 years old in good health. What was sequenced was CD4+ T cells sorted from blood. This chain uses TRBV5-1 with TRBJ2-5; TRBD1 matches 7 bases. In DNA form, the CDR3 reads TGCGCCAGCAGCCCGACAGGGAACCAAGAGACCCAGTACTTC. Amino acid sequence: CASSPTGNQETQYF.